The TCR beta chain described here comes from a study of blood T cell repertoires in COVID-19. About the study: T cells, B-cell-depleted T cells, or PBMCs provided the cDNA or gDNA that served as material.

Cohort placement rested on clinical history that participants reported themselves. Source study methods: How many nucleated cells were present was estimated from reference gene primer amplification. The table came from immunoSEQ multiplex PCR; TCRdb's copy has only in-frame clones and leaves some out. D and trimming were read from the DNA, whereas the V and J calls and clone size are those reported in that table. The sample has roughly 290,000 clones; 90% are singletons. What was sequenced was PBMCs or T cells enriched from blood (not recorded which). The clonotype comes from a woman younger than 35 with acute COVID-19.

CDR3 in DNA: TGTGCCAGCAGCTTGGCAGTTCTAGCGGGAGAGATAGAGACCCAGTACTTC. Its translation is CASSLAVLAGEIETQYF. V and J are TRBV5-4 and TRBJ2-5; 10 bases are shared with TRBD2. The germline CDR1 and CDR2 sequences are SGHNT and YYREEE (reference sequence). The CDR3 loop spans 17 amino acids. The V and J ends lost 0 bases and 4 bases, in that order; junction bases with no gene match: 9. Complete variable domain (other parts from reference TRBV5-4 and TRBJ2-5): ETGVTQSPTHLIKTRGQQVTLRCSSQSGHNTVSWYQQALGQGPQFIFQYYREEENGRGNFPPRFSGLQFPNYSSELNVNALELDDSALYLCASSLAVLAGEIETQYFGPGTRLLVL.